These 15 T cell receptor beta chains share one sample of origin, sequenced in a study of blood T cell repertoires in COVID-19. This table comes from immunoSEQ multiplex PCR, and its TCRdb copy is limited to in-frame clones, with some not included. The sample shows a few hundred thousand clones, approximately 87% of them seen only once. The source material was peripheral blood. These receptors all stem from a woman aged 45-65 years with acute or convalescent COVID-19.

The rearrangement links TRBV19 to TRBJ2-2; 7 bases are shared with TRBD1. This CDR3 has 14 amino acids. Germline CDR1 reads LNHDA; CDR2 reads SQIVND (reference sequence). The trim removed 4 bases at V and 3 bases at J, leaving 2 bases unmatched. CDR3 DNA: TGTGCCAGTAGTAGGACAGGAGACACCGGGGAGCTGTTTTTT. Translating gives CASSRTGDTGELFF. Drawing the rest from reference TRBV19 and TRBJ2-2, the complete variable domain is DGGITQSPKYLFRKEGQNVTLSCEQNLNHDAMYWYRQDPGQGLRLIYYSQIVNDFQKGDIAEGYSVSREKKESFPLTVTSAQKNPTAFYLCASSRTGDTGELFFGEGSRLTVL.

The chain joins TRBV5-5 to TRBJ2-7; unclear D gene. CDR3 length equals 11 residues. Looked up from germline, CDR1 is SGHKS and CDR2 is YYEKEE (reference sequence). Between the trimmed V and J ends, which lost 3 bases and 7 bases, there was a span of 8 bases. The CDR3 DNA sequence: TGTGCCAGCAGCTCCGTATTAGAGCAGTACTTC. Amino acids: CASSSVLEQYF. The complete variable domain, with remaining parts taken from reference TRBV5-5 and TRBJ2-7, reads DAGVTQSPTHLIKTRGQQVTLRCSPISGHKSVSWYQQVLGQGPQFIFQYYEKEERGRGNFPDRFSARQFPNYSSELNVNALLLGDSALYLCASSSVLEQYFGPGTRLTVT.

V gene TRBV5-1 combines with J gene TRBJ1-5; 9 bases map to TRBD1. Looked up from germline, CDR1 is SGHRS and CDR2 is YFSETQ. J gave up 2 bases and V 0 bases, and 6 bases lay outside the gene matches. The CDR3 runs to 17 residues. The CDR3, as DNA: TGCGCCAGCAGCTTGGGAACAGGGGGCGCGGGCAATCAGCCCCAGCATTTT. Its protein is CASSLGTGGAGNQPQHF. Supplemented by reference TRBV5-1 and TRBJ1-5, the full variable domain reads KAGVTQTPRYLIKTRGQQVTLSCSPISGHRSVSWYQQTPGQGLQFLFEYFSETQRNKGNFPGRFSGRQFSNSRSEMNVSTLELGDSALYLCASSLGTGGAGNQPQHFGDGTRLSIL.

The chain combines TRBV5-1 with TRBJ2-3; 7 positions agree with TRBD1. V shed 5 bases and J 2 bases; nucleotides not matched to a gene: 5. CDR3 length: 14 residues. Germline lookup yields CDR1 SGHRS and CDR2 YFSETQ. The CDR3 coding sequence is TGCGCCAGCAGAATGGGACAGATCACAGATACGCAGTATTTT. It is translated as CASRMGQITDTQYF.

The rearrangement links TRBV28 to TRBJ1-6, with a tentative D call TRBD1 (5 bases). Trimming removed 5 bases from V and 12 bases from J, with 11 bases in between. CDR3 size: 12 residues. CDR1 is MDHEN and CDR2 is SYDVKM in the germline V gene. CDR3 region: CASSPPGEPLHF. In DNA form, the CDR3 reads TGTGCCAGCAGTCCCCCGGGGGAACCCCTCCACTTT.

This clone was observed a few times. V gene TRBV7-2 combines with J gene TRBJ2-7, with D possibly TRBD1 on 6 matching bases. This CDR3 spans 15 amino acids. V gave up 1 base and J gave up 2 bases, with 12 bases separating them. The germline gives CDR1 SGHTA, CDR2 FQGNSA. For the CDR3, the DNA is TGTGCCAGCAGCTTAGAGTCAGGGGCCGCCTACGAGCAGTACTTC. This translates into CASSLESGAAYEQYF.

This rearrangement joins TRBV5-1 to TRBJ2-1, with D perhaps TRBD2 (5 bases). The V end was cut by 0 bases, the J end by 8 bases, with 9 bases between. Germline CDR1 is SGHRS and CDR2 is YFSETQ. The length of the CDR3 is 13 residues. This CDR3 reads CASSLGLYDEQFF. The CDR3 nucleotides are TGCGCCAGCAGCTTGGGACTATATGATGAGCAGTTCTTC.

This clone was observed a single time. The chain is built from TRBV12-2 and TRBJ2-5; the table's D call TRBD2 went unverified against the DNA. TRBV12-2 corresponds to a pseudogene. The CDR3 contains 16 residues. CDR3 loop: CASREREGKERETQYF. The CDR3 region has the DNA TGTGCAAGTCGGGAGCGGGAGGGTAAGGAGCGAGAGACCCAGTACTTC.

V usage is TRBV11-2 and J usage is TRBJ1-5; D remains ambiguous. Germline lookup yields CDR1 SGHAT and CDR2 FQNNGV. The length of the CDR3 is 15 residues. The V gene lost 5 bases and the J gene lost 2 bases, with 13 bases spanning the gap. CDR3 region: CASSRTGDGNQPQHF. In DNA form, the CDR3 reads TGTGCCAGCAGCCGAACCGGGGATGGCAATCAGCCCCAGCATTTT.

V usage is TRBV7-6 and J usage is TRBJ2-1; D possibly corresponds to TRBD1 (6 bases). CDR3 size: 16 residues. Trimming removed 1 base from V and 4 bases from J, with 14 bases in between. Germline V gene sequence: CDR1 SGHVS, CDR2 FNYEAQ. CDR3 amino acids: CASSLGGRGWYNEQFF. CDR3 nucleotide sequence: TGTGCCAGCAGCTTAGGCGGCAGGGGATGGTACAATGAGCAGTTCTTC.

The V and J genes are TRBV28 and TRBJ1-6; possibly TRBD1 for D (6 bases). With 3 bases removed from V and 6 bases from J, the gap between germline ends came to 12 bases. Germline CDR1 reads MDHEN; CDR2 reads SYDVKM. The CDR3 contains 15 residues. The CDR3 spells CASSFGGGPNSPLHF. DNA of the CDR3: TGTGCCAGCAGTTTTGGGGGGGGGCCTAATTCACCCCTCCACTTT.

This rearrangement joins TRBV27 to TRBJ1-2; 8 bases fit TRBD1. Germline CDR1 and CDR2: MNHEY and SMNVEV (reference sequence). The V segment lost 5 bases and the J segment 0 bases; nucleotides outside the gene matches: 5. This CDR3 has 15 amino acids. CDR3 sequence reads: CASSTQDRANYGYTF. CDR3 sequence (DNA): TGTGCCAGCAGTACACAGGACAGGGCTAACTATGGCTACACCTTC.

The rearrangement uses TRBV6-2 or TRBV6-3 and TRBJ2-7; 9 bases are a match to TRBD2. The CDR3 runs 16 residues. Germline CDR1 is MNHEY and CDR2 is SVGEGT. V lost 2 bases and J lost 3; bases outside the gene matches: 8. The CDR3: CASSYTILAGHYEQYF. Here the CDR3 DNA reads TGTGCCAGCAGTTACACCATACTAGCGGGCCACTACGAGCAGTACTTC.

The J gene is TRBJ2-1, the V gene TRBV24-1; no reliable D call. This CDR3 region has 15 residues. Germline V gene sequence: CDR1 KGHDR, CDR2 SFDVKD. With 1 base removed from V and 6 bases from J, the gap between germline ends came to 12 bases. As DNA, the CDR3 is TGTGCCACCAGTGATTTTTTTTCTCTAGGCAATGAGCAGTTCTTC. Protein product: CATSDFFSLGNEQFF.

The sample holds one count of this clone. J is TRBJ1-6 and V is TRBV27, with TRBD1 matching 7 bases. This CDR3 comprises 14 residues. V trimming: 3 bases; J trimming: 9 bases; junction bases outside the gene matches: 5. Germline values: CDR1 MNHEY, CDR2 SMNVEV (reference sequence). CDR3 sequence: CASSFIGGSSPLHF. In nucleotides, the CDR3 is TGTGCCAGCAGTTTCATAGGGGGCAGTTCACCCCTCCACTTT.